Following are 26 T cell receptor beta chains from one sample sequenced in a study of blood T cell repertoires in COVID-19. Clones were sequenced by immunoSEQ multiplex PCR, and TCRdb holds only the in-frame ones, with some missing. This table has 350,000 to 450,000 clones, approximately 90% appearing once. The source material was PBMCs or T cells enriched from blood (not recorded which). These receptor sequences come from a woman under 30 who had been exposed to COVID-19.

This chain uses TRBV6-5 with TRBJ1-6, with 9 bases identical to TRBD1. The junction had 11 bases not matched to a gene; V was cut back by 7 bases and J by 10 bases. Looked up from germline, CDR1 is MNHEY and CDR2 is SVGAGI. The CDR3 is 15 residues long. The CDR3 loop is CASILTGGFGSPLHF. DNA for the CDR3: TGTGCCAGCATTTTGACAGGGGGATTTGGATCACCCCTCCACTTT.

This clone was detected a few times. The CDR3 here is CASSLQGNHQPQHF. Written as DNA, the CDR3 is TGTGCCAGCAGTCTACAGGGTAACCATCAGCCCCAGCATTTT. The chain is built from TRBV27 and TRBJ1-5, with TRBD1 as a possible D gene (6 bases). This CDR3 spans 14 amino acids. Germline CDR1 MNHEY, CDR2 SMNVEV (reference sequence). V was shortened by 5 bases and J by 5 bases, with 13 bases between the two germline ends.

The V gene is TRBV7-2, the J gene TRBJ1-2; D uncertain. Germline V gene data show CDR1 as SGHTA and CDR2 as FQGNSA. This CDR3 has 15 residues. The V end lost 5 bases, the J end lost 4 bases, and 17 bases lay between the germline ends. This CDR3 reads CASSPGVEGFYGYTF. CDR3 sequence (DNA): TGTGCCAGCAGCCCTGGAGTGGAGGGCTTCTATGGCTACACCTTC.

The chain has TRBV19 and TRBJ2-1, with TRBD2 identical over 10 bases. The junction had 7 bases not matched to a gene; V was cut back by 2 bases and J by 6 bases. Germline CDR1 is LNHDA and CDR2 is SQIVND (reference sequence). The length of the CDR3 is 16 residues. The CDR3 region is CASSIMASSGSNEQFF. The CDR3, as DNA: TGTGCCAGTAGTATAATGGCCTCTAGCGGGAGCAATGAGCAGTTCTTC.

The gene calls are TRBV19 and TRBJ2-1; TRBD2 might be the D (7 bases). This CDR3 contains 17 residues. CDR1 LNHDA and CDR2 SQIVND come from the germline V gene (reference sequence). V was cut by 4 bases and J by 7 bases, with 23 bases left in between. CDR3 nucleotides: TGTGCCAGTAGTAAAGGGGGGTCGGTGGGAGGGCCGAATGAGCAGTTCTTC. It is translated as CASSKGGSVGGPNEQFF.

V usage is TRBV15 and J usage is TRBJ2-1; 9 nucleotides line up with TRBD2. Germline values: CDR1 LNHNV, CDR2 YYDKDF (reference sequence). The CDR3 contains 19 residues. The trim removed 0 bases at V and 0 bases at J, leaving 9 bases unmatched. The DNA of the CDR3 is TGTGCCACCAGCAGAGAGTTTCCTAGCGGGACTAGCTCCTACAATGAGCAGTTCTTC. Translated: CATSREFPSGTSSYNEQFF.

This sequence joins TRBV30 and TRBJ1-2; possible D gene TRBD1, 6 bases. The V end was cut by 7 bases, the J end by 7 bases, with 22 bases between. Germline CDR1 GTSNPN, CDR2 SVGIG (reference sequence). This CDR3 comprises 14 residues. The CDR3 nucleotides read TGTGCCTTGGCTACGACAGGACCTGAGGCTGGCTACACCTTC. Protein product: CALATTGPEAGYTF.

The chain couples TRBV9 to TRBJ2-7; D possibly corresponds to TRBD2 (6 bases). Germline assignment: CDR1 SGDLS and CDR2 YYNGEE. This CDR3 is 14 amino acids long. V gave up 1 base and J gave up 4 bases, with 12 bases separating them. The CDR3 bases are TGTGCCAGCAGCGTAAACGGAGGGTCTTACGAGCAGTACTTC. Translation: CASSVNGGSYEQYF. The entire variable domain, with the rest obtained from reference TRBV9 and TRBJ2-7, is as follows: DSGVTQTPKHLITATGQRVTLRCSPRSGDLSVYWYQQSLDQGLQFLIQYYNGEERAKGNILERFSAQQFPDLHSELNLSSLELGDSALYFCASSVNGGSYEQYFGPGTRLTVT.

The V and J genes are TRBV4-2 and TRBJ2-2; TRBD2 might be the D (5 bases). The CDR3 contains 17 residues. Germline CDR1 LGHNA, CDR2 YNFKEQ. V was clipped by 4 bases and J by 2 bases, with 17 bases between them. The CDR3 protein is CASSPRATGSNTGELFF. The CDR3 DNA sequence: TGTGCCAGCAGCCCCCGGGCGACGGGGAGTAACACCGGGGAGCTGTTTTTT.

V is TRBV28 and J is TRBJ2-2; 7 positions match TRBD2. The CDR3 extends over 15 amino acids. The V segment lost 3 bases and the J segment 7 bases; nucleotides outside the gene matches: 8. Germline values: CDR1 MDHEN, CDR2 SYDVKM. The CDR3 region is CASSLGTSASGELFF. CDR3 bases: TGTGCCAGCAGTTTGGGTACTAGCGCGAGCGGGGAGCTGTTTTTT. The full variable domain, rest sourced from reference TRBV28 and TRBJ2-2, is DVKVTQSSRYLVKRTGEKVFLECVQDMDHENMFWYRQDPGLGLRLIYFSYDVKMKEKGDIPEGYSVSREKKERFSLILESASTNQTSMYLCASSLGTSASGELFFGEGSRLTVL.

This clone was found a few times. The CDR3 bases are TGTGCCAGCTCACCACCGTTTGGTCGGGACGAGCAGTACTTC. Translation: CASSPPFGRDEQYF. The rearrangement uses TRBV18 and TRBJ2-7; D is ambiguous. Per germline, CDR1 KGHSH and CDR2 LQKENI. The V end lost 0 bases, the J end lost 5 bases, and 11 bases lay between the germline ends. The CDR3 has 14 residues.

CDR3 region: CASSLSYYNEQFF. DNA of the CDR3: TGTGCCAGCAGTTTATCCTACTACAATGAGCAGTTCTTC. The chain links TRBV27 to TRBJ2-1; D gene uncertain. Germline CDR1 and CDR2: MNHEY and SMNVEV (reference sequence). The CDR3 contains 13 residues. Trimming left V 0 bases short and J 3 bases short, with 3 bases between.

The chain recombines TRBV7-9 with TRBJ2-1; perhaps TRBD2 as D (6 bases). CDR1 is SEHNR and CDR2 is FQNEAQ in the germline V gene (reference sequence). This CDR3 comprises 12 residues. The V end was cut by 3 bases, the J end by 12 bases, with 12 bases between. CDR3 DNA sequence: TGTGCCAGCAGCTTGACTAGTCCCGGGCAGTTCTTC. Its protein product is CASSLTSPGQFF.

The chain is built from TRBV6-5 and TRBJ1-2; 8 bases are a match to TRBD1. The CDR3 sequence is 14 residues long. V shed 4 bases, J shed 0 bases, and the junction held 1 base outside the gene matches. Germline CDR1 and CDR2: MNHEY and SVGAGI. The CDR3 spells CASSSDRANYGYTF. CDR3 sequence (DNA): TGTGCCAGCAGTTCGGACAGGGCTAACTATGGCTACACCTTC.

This clone was seen a single time. This chain connects TRBV3-1 (or the pseudogene TRBV3-2) to TRBJ1-5; 9 bases are a match to TRBD1. The CDR3 contains 17 residues. Germline loops: CDR1 LGHDT, CDR2 YNNKEL (reference sequence). The trim removed 0 bases at V and 2 bases at J, leaving 5 bases unmatched. The CDR3 is CASSQDTGTGRNQPQHF. The CDR3 region has the DNA TGTGCCAGCAGCCAAGATACGGGGACAGGGCGCAATCAGCCCCAGCATTTT.

The V gene is TRBV6-6, the J gene TRBJ2-7; 14 bases match TRBD2. V trimming: 6 bases; J trimming: 3 bases; junction bases outside the gene matches: 4. Germline V gene sequence: CDR1 MNHNY, CDR2 SVGAGI (reference sequence). The CDR3 covers 15 residues. The CDR3 DNA is TGTGCCAGCAGAGGGACTAGCGGGGGAGTCTACGAGCAGTACTTC. Amino acid sequence: CASRGTSGGVYEQYF.

The chain uses TRBV19 and TRBJ1-1; 8 bases agree with TRBD1. V trimming: 10 bases; J trimming: 3 bases; junction bases outside the gene matches: 13. CDR1 is LNHDA and CDR2 is SQIVND in the germline V gene (reference sequence). The CDR3 is made up of 15 amino acids. CDR3 protein: CATGDTQGEDTEAFF. The CDR3 DNA reads TGTGCCACTGGGGATACACAGGGGGAGGACACTGAAGCTTTCTTT.

The chain employs TRBV5-4 and TRBJ2-7; TRBD2 is a possible D gene (7 bases). Trimming shortened V by 4 bases and J by 5 bases, and 19 bases separated the two germline ends. This CDR3 has 15 residues. Per the germline V gene, CDR1 is SGHNT and CDR2 is YYREEE (reference sequence). DNA for the CDR3: TGTGCCAGCAGCCTTGGGGGGGGCCCTATCCACGAGCAGTACTTC. This sequence encodes CASSLGGGPIHEQYF.

This chain links TRBV5-1 with TRBJ2-1; tentative D call: TRBD2 (7 bases). Germline CDR1 reads SGHRS; CDR2 reads YFSETQ. Trimming took off 4 bases at V and 8 bases at J, with 16 bases between the two ends. This CDR3 comprises 14 residues. This chain's CDR3 is CASSPDAGADEQFF. CDR3 DNA: TGCGCCAGCAGCCCGGATGCGGGGGCGGATGAGCAGTTCTTC.

There are a few counts of this clone. CDR3 bases: TGTGCCAGCAGCCCGACAACAGCCCTGATTATTAATTCACCCCTCCACTTT. Amino acids: CASSPTTALIINSPLHF. The V gene is TRBV7-2, the J gene TRBJ1-6; D not certain. V lost 5 bases and J lost 6, with 20 bases in between. Per the germline V gene, CDR1 is SGHTA and CDR2 is FQGNSA. The CDR3 has 17 residues.

This chain uses TRBV15 with TRBJ2-2; tentative D call: TRBD2 (6 bases). From germline, CDR1 is LNHNV and CDR2 YYDKDF (reference sequence). The germline V and J ends were trimmed by 5 bases and 1 base, with 14 bases remaining between them. This CDR3 is built from 16 residues. The CDR3 bases are TGTGCCACCAGCTTCGAGGAGGGACGGAACACCGGGGAGCTGTTTTTT. Its protein is CATSFEEGRNTGELFF.

The chain uses TRBV2 and TRBJ2-4; 9 bases line up with TRBD2. Germline-derived CDR1 and CDR2 are SNHLY and FYNNEI. The V and J ends lost 2 bases and 8 bases, in that order; junction bases with no gene match: 13. The CDR3 is 17 amino acids. CDR3 in amino acids: CASSEMPTSGGEDIQYF. The CDR3 DNA reads as TGTGCCAGCAGTGAAATGCCGACTAGCGGAGGGGAGGACATTCAGTACTTC.

A word on this clone: Other DNA sequences in the same sample also yield this CDR3. This chain connects TRBV7-2 to TRBJ2-3; D remains ambiguous. The germline V and J ends were trimmed by 4 bases and 3 bases, with 2 bases remaining between them. This CDR3 spans 11 amino acids. Germline CDR1 and CDR2: SGHTA and FQGNSA. This CDR3 reads CASSSTDTQYF. The CDR3 region has the DNA TGTGCCAGCAGCTCGACAGATACGCAGTATTTT.

This clone was recorded only once. The rearrangement joins TRBV9 to TRBJ1-2; TRBD1 matches 8 bases. The V gene end was trimmed by 3 bases and the J gene end by 4 bases; junction bases not matched to a gene: 2. There are 13 residues in the CDR3. The germline V gene encodes CDR1 SGDLS and CDR2 YYNGEE. CDR3 region: CASSGTGGYGYTF. The CDR3 bases are TGTGCCAGCAGCGGCACAGGGGGCTATGGCTACACCTTC.

This clone was counted a single time. This chain links TRBV6-1 with TRBJ2-7, with TRBD2 matching 14 bases. Germline V gene sequence: CDR1 MNHNS, CDR2 SASEGT. After removal of 2 bases from V and 12 bases from J, the junction contained 15 bases not matched to a gene. The CDR3 is 17 residues long. The CDR3 sequence: CASSERRGTSGSTLPYF. The CDR3 nucleotides read TGTGCCAGCAGTGAAAGACGGGGGACTAGCGGGAGTACCCTCCCGTACTTC.

This clone was counted a few times. The chain carries TRBV7-2 and TRBJ2-1, with D tentatively TRBD2 (6 bases). The CDR3 totals 14 residues. V was trimmed by 5 bases and J by 9 bases, leaving 17 bases between them. CDR1 is SGHTA, CDR2 FQGNSA, per germline. The DNA of the CDR3 is TGTGCCAGCAGCGTGGGACCCCCGCGGGGTGAGCAGTTCTTC. Its translation is CASSVGPPRGEQFF.